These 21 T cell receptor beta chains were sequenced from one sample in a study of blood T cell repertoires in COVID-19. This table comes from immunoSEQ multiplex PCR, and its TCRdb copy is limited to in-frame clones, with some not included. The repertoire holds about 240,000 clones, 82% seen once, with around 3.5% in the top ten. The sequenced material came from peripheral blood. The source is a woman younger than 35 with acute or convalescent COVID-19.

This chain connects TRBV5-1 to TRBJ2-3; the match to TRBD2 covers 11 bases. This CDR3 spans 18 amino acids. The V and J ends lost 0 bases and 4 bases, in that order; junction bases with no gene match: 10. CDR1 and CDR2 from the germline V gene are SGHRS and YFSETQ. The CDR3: CASSLGGPSGRPSDTQYF. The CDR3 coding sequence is TGCGCCAGCAGCTTGGGGGGTCCTAGCGGGAGGCCCTCAGATACGCAGTATTTT. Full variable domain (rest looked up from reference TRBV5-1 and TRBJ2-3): KAGVTQTPRYLIKTRGQQVTLSCSPISGHRSVSWYQQTPGQGLQFLFEYFSETQRNKGNFPGRFSGRQFSNSRSEMNVSTLELGDSALYLCASSLGGPSGRPSDTQYFGPGTRLTVL.

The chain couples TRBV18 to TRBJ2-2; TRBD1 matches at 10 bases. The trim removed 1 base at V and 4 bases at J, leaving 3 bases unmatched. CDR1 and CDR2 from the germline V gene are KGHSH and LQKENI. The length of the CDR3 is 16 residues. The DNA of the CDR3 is TGTGCCAGCTCACCACGACAGGGGGCAGGCACCGGGGAGCTGTTTTTT. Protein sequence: CASSPRQGAGTGELFF. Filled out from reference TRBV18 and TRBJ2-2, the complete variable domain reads NAGVMQNPRHLVRRRGQEARLRCSPMKGHSHVYWYRQLPEEGLKFMVYLQKENIIDESGMPKERFSAEFPKEGPSILRIQQVVRGDSAAYFCASSPRQGAGTGELFFGEGSRLTVL.

CDR3 in DNA: TGTGCCAGCAGGGAGCGGAAGTGGGGCACAGATACGCAGTATTTT. Translation: CASRERKWGTDTQYF. The chain uses TRBV2 and TRBJ2-3; D perhaps matches TRBD2 (5 bases). There are 15 residues in the CDR3. V lost 6 bases to trimming and J lost 1 base, with 14 bases between them. Germline V CDR1 and CDR2: SNHLY, FYNNEI.

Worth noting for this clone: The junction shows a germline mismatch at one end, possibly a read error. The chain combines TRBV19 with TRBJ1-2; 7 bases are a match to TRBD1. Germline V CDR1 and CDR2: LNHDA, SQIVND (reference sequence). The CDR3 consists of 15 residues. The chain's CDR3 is CASSILGDSNDGYTF. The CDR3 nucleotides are TGTGCCAGTAGTATACTTGGGGACAGTAACGATGGCTACACCTTC. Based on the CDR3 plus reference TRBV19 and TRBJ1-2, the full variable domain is DGGITQSPKYLFRKEGQNVTLSCEQNLNHDAMYWYRQDPGQGLRLIYYSQIVNDFQKGDIAEGYSVSREKKESFPLTVTSAQKNPTAFYLCASSILGDSNDGYTFGSGTRLTVV.

In DNA, the CDR3 is TGTGCCAGCAGCTTAGAGGCAAGGGGCACTGAAGCTTTCTTT. This encodes CASSLEARGTEAFF. The chain is built from TRBV11-2 and TRBJ1-1, with D maybe TRBD1 (5 bases). The V gene's germline CDR1 is SGHAT and CDR2 FQNNGV. There are 14 residues in the CDR3. V dropped 0 bases and J dropped 4 bases, with 9 bases sitting between them.

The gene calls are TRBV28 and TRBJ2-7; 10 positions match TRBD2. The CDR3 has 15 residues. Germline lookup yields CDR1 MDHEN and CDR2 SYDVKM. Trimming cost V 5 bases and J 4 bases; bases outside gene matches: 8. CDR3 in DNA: TGTGCCAGCAGTACCAGCGGGAGGGCCCCATACGAGCAGTACTTC. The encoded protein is CASSTSGRAPYEQYF.

The CDR3 DNA is TGTGCCAGCAGCAGCGACTCAATGGGGCTCTATGGCTACACCTTC. It codes for CASSSDSMGLYGYTF. The J gene is TRBJ1-2, the V gene TRBV6-5; D is possibly TRBD1 (5 bases). Germline CDR1 is MNHEY and CDR2 is SVGAGI. The CDR3 loop spans 15 amino acids. Trimming cost V 6 bases and J 4 bases, with 18 bases left between them.

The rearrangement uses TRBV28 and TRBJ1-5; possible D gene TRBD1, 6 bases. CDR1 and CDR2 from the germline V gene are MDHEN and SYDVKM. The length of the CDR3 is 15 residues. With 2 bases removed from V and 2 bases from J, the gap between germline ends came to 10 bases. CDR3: CASSLRDMGNQPQHF. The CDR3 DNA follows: TGTGCCAGCAGTTTACGGGACATGGGCAATCAGCCCCAGCATTTT.

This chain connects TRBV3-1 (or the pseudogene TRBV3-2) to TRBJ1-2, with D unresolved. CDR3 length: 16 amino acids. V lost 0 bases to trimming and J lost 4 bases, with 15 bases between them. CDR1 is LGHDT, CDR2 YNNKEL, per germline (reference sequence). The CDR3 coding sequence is TGTGCCAGCAGCCAAGACTCGGGAGCAACCTCCTATGGCTACACCTTC. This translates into CASSQDSGATSYGYTF.

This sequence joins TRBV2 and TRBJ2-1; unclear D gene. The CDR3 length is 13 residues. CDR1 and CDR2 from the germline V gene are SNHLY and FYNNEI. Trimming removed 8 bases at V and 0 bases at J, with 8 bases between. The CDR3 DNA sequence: TGTGCCAGCGGCACTACCTCCTACAATGAGCAGTTCTTC. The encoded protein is CASGTTSYNEQFF.

The DNA of the CDR3 is TGTGCCAGCAAAAGGACAGGAATGAACACTGAAGCTTTCTTT. Encoded protein: CASKRTGMNTEAFF. The chain has TRBV6-5 and TRBJ1-1; TRBD1 matches at 7 bases. Germline CDR1 and CDR2: MNHEY and SVGAGI. V shed 7 bases, J shed 0 bases, and the junction held 5 bases outside the gene matches. The CDR3 totals 14 residues.

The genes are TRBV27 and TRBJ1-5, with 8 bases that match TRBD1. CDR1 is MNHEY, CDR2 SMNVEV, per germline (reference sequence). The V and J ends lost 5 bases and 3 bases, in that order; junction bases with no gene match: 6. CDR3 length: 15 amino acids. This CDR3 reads CASSVSGGLNQPQHF. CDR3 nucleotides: TGTGCCAGCAGTGTGTCAGGGGGCCTCAATCAGCCCCAGCATTTT.

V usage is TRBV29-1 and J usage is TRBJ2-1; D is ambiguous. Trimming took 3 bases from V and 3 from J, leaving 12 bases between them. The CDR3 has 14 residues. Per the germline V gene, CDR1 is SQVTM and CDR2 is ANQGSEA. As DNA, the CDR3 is TGCAGCGTTGATTCGTCGGGTAACTACAATGAGCAGTTCTTC. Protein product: CSVDSSGNYNEQFF.

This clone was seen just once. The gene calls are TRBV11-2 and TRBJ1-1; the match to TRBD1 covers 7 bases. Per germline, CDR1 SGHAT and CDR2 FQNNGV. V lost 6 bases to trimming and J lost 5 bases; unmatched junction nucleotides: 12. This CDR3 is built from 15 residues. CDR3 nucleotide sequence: TGTGCCAGCAGACTGGCTGGACAGGCGGGGACTGAAGCTTTCTTT. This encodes CASRLAGQAGTEAFF.

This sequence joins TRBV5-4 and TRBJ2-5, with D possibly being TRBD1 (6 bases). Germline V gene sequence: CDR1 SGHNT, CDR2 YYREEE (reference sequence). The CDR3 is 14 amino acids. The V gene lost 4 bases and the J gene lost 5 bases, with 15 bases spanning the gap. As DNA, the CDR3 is TGTGCCAGCAGCCCCGAGGCTACAGGGGAGACCCAGTACTTC. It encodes CASSPEATGETQYF.

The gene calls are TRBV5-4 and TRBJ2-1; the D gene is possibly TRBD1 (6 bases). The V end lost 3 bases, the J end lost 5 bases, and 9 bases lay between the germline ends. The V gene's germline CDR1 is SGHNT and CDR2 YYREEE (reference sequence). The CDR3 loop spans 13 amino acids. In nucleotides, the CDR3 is TGTGCCAGCAGCTACACAGGGCACAATGAGCAGTTCTTC. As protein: CASSYTGHNEQFF.

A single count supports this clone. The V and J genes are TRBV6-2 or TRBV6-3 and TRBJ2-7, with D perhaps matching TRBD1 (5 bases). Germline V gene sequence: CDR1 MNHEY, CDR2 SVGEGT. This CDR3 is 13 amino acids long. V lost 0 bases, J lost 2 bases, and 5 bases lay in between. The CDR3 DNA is TGTGCCAGCAGTTACTCGGACACCTACGAGCAGTACTTC. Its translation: CASSYSDTYEQYF.

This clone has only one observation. CDR3 region: CASSPDFSSYNEQFF. The CDR3 DNA is TGTGCCAGCAGCCCCGATTTTAGCTCCTACAATGAGCAGTTCTTC. The gene calls are TRBV25-1 and TRBJ2-1; no reliable D call. V was pared by 6 bases and J by 0 bases, with 12 bases between. The CDR3 is 15 residues long. Germline V gene lookup returns CDR1 MGHDK and CDR2 SYGVNS.

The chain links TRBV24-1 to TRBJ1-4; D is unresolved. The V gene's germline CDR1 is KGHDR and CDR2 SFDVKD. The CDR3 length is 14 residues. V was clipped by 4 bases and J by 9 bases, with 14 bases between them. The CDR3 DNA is TGTGCCACCAGTGAGCCCGGTGAGGGTAAAAAACTGTTTTTT. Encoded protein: CATSEPGEGKKLFF.

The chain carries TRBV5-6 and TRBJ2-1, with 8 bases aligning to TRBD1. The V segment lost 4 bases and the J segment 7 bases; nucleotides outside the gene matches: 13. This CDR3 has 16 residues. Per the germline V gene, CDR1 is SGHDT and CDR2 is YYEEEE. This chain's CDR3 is CASSSRDRWARNEQFF. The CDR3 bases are TGTGCCAGCAGCAGCCGGGACAGGTGGGCTAGGAATGAGCAGTTCTTC.

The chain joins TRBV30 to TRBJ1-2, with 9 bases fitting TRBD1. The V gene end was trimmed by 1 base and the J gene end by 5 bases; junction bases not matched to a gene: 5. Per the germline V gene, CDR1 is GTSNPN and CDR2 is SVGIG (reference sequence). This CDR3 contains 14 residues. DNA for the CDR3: TGTGCCTGGAGTGCTGGACAGGGGCCTTATGGCTACACCTTC. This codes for CAWSAGQGPYGYTF.